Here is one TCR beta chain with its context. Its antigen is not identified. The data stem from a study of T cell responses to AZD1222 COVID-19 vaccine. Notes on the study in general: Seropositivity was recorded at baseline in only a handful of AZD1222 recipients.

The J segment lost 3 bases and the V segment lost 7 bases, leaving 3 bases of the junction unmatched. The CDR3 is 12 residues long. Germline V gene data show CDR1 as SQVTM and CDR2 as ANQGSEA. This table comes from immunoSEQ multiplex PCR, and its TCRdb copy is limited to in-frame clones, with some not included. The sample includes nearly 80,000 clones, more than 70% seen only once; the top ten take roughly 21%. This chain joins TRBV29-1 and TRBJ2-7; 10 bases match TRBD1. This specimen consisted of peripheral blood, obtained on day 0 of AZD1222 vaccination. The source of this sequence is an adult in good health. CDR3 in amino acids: CSARTGGYEQYF. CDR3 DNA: TGCAGCGCCAGGACAGGGGGCTACGAGCAGTACTTC.